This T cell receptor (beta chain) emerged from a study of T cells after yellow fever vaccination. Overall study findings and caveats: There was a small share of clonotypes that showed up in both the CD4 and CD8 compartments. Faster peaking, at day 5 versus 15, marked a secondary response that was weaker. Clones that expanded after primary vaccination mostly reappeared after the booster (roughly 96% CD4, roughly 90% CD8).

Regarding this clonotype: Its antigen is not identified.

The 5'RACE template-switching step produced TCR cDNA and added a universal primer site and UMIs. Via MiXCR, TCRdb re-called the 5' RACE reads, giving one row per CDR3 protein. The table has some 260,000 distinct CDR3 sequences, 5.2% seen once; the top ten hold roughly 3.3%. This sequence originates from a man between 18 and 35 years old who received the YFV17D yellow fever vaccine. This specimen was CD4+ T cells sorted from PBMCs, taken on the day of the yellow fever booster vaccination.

The chain's CDR3 is CASSESGNGYTF. CDR3 DNA: TGTGCCAGCAGTGAATCGGGGAATGGCTACACCTTC. The genes are TRBV2 and TRBJ1-2, with D unresolved. Germline assignment: CDR1 SNHLY and CDR2 FYNNEI. The CDR3 runs 12 residues. Trimming took off 2 bases at V and 6 bases at J, with 7 bases between the two ends.